The 22 T cell receptor beta chains below come from one sample, sequenced in a study of TIL therapy for anti-PD-1-resistant metastatic lung cancer. The time point was: pre-treatment sample, taken before nivolumab and TIL therapy. This was the immunoSEQ v3 assay. Data came from immunoSEQ multiplex PCR; TCRdb stores just in-frame clones and leaves some out. The profile shows under 65,000 clones, about 81% of them singletons. The sample in question was blood, obtained at baseline. The receptor set was obtained from a person between 30 and 80 years old with non-small cell lung cancer.

The chain couples TRBV6-2 or TRBV6-3 to TRBJ1-5; 7 nucleotides agree with TRBD1. The germline gives CDR1 MNHEY, CDR2 SVGEGT. The CDR3 length is 13 residues. Trimming removed 2 bases from V and 8 bases from J; junction bases left unmatched: 3. The CDR3 nucleotides are TGTGCCAGCAGTTACGACAGGGCGAAGCCCCAGCATTTT. Protein product: CASSYDRAKPQHF.

The chain couples TRBV9 to TRBJ2-5, with TRBD2 identical over 10 bases. The trim removed 3 bases at V and 2 bases at J, leaving 4 bases unmatched. The CDR3 totals 15 residues. Germline V lookup: CDR1 SGDLS, CDR2 YYNGEE. CDR3 region: CASSDSGRPQETQYF. The CDR3, as DNA: TGTGCCAGCAGCGATAGCGGGAGGCCGCAAGAGACCCAGTACTTC.

The gene calls are TRBV3-1 (or the pseudogene TRBV3-2) and TRBJ2-5; 8 bases are a match to TRBD2. The V segment lost 1 base and the J segment 2 bases; nucleotides outside the gene matches: 6. Germline loops: CDR1 LGHDT, CDR2 YNNKEL (reference sequence). The CDR3 has 16 residues. CDR3 sequence reads: CASSQVAGGRQETQYF. CDR3 bases: TGTGCCAGCAGCCAAGTTGCGGGGGGCCGACAAGAGACCCAGTACTTC.

The chain recombines TRBV30 with TRBJ2-5; D gene ambiguous. The CDR3 is made up of 12 amino acids. In germline, CDR1 is GTSNPN, CDR2 SVGIG (reference sequence). V was trimmed by 2 bases and J by 5 bases, leaving 9 bases between them. CDR3 amino acids: CAWSTAKETQYF. The CDR3 nucleotides are TGTGCCTGGAGTACTGCGAAGGAGACCCAGTACTTC.

This chain uses TRBV7-8 with TRBJ2-2, with 7 positions matching TRBD2. Germline CDR1 reads SGHVS; CDR2 reads FQNEAQ. The junction had 7 bases not matched to a gene; V was cut back by 5 bases and J by 4 bases. This CDR3 has 15 amino acids. For the CDR3, the DNA is TGTGCCAGCAGCAGAAGCGGGACCGTCACCGGGGAGCTGTTTTTT. Its translation: CASSRSGTVTGELFF.

The chain carries TRBV5-1 and TRBJ2-3; a weak D match, TRBD2 (6 bases). The V gene's germline CDR1 is SGHRS and CDR2 YFSETQ. The length of the CDR3 is 15 residues. V was trimmed by 6 bases and J by 0 bases, leaving 14 bases between them. In DNA, the CDR3 is TGCGCCAGCATGAGGGAGGACCTTAGCACAGATACGCAGTATTTT. It translates to CASMREDLSTDTQYF. The full variable domain, completed using reference TRBV5-1 and TRBJ2-3, is KAGVTQTPRYLIKTRGQQVTLSCSPISGHRSVSWYQQTPGQGLQFLFEYFSETQRNKGNFPGRFSGRQFSNSRSEMNVSTLELGDSALYLCASMREDLSTDTQYFGPGTRLTVL.

CDR3: CASSLDGLAGGPSDEQFF. CDR3 nucleotides: TGTGCCAGCAGCTTAGATGGTCTAGCGGGAGGGCCTAGCGATGAGCAGTTCTTC. This chain uses TRBV11-2 with TRBJ2-1, with 12 positions matching TRBD2. Per the germline V gene, CDR1 is SGHAT and CDR2 is FQNNGV. CDR3 length equals 18 residues. Unmatched junction bases numbered 11, after V lost 0 bases and J lost 8 bases.

This clone was seen once. The rearrangement uses TRBV18 and TRBJ1-1; D uncertain. This CDR3 region has 14 residues. CDR1 is KGHSH, CDR2 LQKENI, per germline. Between the trimmed V and J ends, which lost 3 bases and 2 bases, there was a span of 10 bases. The CDR3 reads CASSPREGNTEAFF. For the CDR3, the DNA is TGTGCCAGCTCACCTAGGGAGGGAAACACTGAAGCTTTCTTT. The full variable domain, completed using reference TRBV18 and TRBJ1-1, is NAGVMQNPRHLVRRRGQEARLRCSPMKGHSHVYWYRQLPEEGLKFMVYLQKENIIDESGMPKERFSAEFPKEGPSILRIQQVVRGDSAAYFCASSPREGNTEAFFGQGTRLTVV.

The V and J genes are TRBV11-2 and TRBJ1-6, with D uncertain. V lost 0 bases to trimming and J lost 11 bases, with 11 bases between them. This CDR3 region has 14 residues. CDR1 is SGHAT, CDR2 FQNNGV, per germline. The CDR3 region is CASSLDLEGTPLHF. CDR3 coding DNA: TGTGCCAGCAGCTTAGATTTGGAGGGAACACCCCTCCACTTT.

This chain links TRBV18 with TRBJ2-3; D is uncertain. Germline V gene data show CDR1 as KGHSH and CDR2 as LQKENI. CDR3 length: 11 residues. V was pared by 6 bases and J by 6 bases, with 7 bases between. CDR3 protein: CASSMGDTQYF. As DNA, the CDR3 is TGTGCCAGCTCTATGGGGGATACGCAGTATTTT.

The V and J genes are TRBV11-2 and TRBJ1-2; D remains unclear. V lost 5 bases to trimming and J lost 4 bases, with 17 bases between them. Germline CDR1 is SGHAT and CDR2 is FQNNGV. The CDR3 covers 15 residues. As DNA, the CDR3 is TGTGCCAGCAGCCCAAGCCTCGGGCAGGCCTATGGCTACACCTTC. This translates into CASSPSLGQAYGYTF.

The V call is TRBV5-1, the J call TRBJ1-2; D uncertain. CDR3 length equals 12 residues. Trimming removed 4 bases at V and 4 bases at J, with 8 bases between. From germline, CDR1 is SGHRS and CDR2 YFSETQ. DNA of the CDR3: TGCGCCAGCAGCCTTGGCAGCTATGGCTACACCTTC. Translation gives CASSLGSYGYTF.

The chain recombines TRBV6-5 with TRBJ2-3, with TRBD1 as a possible D gene (6 bases). The CDR3 covers 14 residues. The germline CDR1 and CDR2 sequences are MNHEY and SVGAGI. V lost 8 bases and J 5 bases, leaving 17 bases between the germline ends. The CDR3 DNA reads as TGTGCCAGCCTCCTTCAGGGGAACGGAGATACGCAGTATTTT. It translates to CASLLQGNGDTQYF.

The chain is built from TRBV9 and TRBJ1-4; a weak D match, TRBD1 (6 bases). Trimming took 2 bases from V and 5 from J, leaving 10 bases between them. CDR3 length: 14 residues. Germline lookup yields CDR1 SGDLS and CDR2 YYNGEE. The chain's CDR3 is CASSVDSWNEKLFF. In DNA form, the CDR3 reads TGTGCCAGCAGCGTGGACAGCTGGAATGAAAAACTGTTTTTT.

This chain links TRBV2 with TRBJ1-2; D remains unclear. V lost 4 bases and J 6 bases, leaving 12 bases between the germline ends. The CDR3 runs to 13 residues. CDR1 is SNHLY, CDR2 FYNNEI, per germline. The CDR3 sequence is CASSGQGLDGYTF. CDR3 nucleotide sequence: TGTGCCAGCAGTGGGCAAGGGCTGGATGGCTACACCTTC.

This clone showed up just a few times. The chain has TRBV9 and TRBJ1-3; D gene ambiguous. CDR1 SGDLS and CDR2 YYNGEE come from the germline V gene. The CDR3 is 15 amino acids. V was shortened by 0 bases and J by 0 bases, with 7 bases between the two germline ends. The CDR3 here is CASSVGGVSGNTIYF. The CDR3 DNA reads as TGTGCCAGCAGCGTAGGGGGAGTCTCTGGAAACACCATATATTTT.

The rearrangement uses TRBV28 and TRBJ1-2; perhaps TRBD1 as D (5 bases). Germline V gene data show CDR1 as MDHEN and CDR2 as SYDVKM. The V and J ends lost 4 bases and 2 bases respectively, with 11 bases between them. CDR3 length: 14 residues. Here the CDR3 reads CASSSGGGNYGYTF. The DNA for the CDR3 is TGTGCCAGCAGTTCGGGGGGAGGGAACTATGGCTACACCTTC.

This clone occurred once. The chain couples TRBV5-4 to TRBJ2-5; perhaps TRBD2 as D (7 bases). This CDR3 is built from 15 residues. V dropped 1 base and J dropped 4 bases, with 14 bases sitting between them. Germline CDR1 is SGHNT and CDR2 is YYREEE (reference sequence). The chain's CDR3 is CASSLSGGAVETQYF. The CDR3 DNA is TGTGCCAGCAGCTTGAGTGGGGGGGCCGTAGAGACCCAGTACTTC.

V usage is TRBV7-6 and J usage is TRBJ1-1; D unresolved. The CDR3 sequence is 14 residues long. CDR1 SGHVS and CDR2 FNYEAQ come from the germline V gene. V was cut by 1 base and J by 3 bases, with 9 bases left in between. CDR3 amino acids: CASSLGAPDTEAFF. The CDR3 nucleotides are TGTGCCAGCAGCTTAGGCGCGCCGGACACTGAAGCTTTCTTT. Full variable domain (rest looked up from reference TRBV7-6 and TRBJ1-1): GAGVSQSPRYKVTKRGQDVALRCDPISGHVSLYWYRQALGQGPEFLTYFNYEAQQDKSGLPNDRFSAERPEGSISTLTIQRTEQRDSAMYRCASSLGAPDTEAFFGQGTRLTVV.

This clone was observed once. This chain joins TRBV7-3 and TRBJ2-6, with TRBD1 matching 7 bases. CDR3 length: 15 amino acids. J was trimmed by 4 bases and V by 5 bases; bases with no gene match: 5. The germline CDR1 and CDR2 sequences are SGHTA and FQGTGA. The CDR3 here is CASSPDRVGANVLTF. Written as DNA, the CDR3 is TGTGCCAGCAGCCCCGACAGGGTGGGGGCCAACGTCCTGACTTTC.

The gene calls are TRBV7-8 and TRBJ1-2; D uncertain. CDR1 and CDR2 from the germline V gene are SGHVS and FQNEAQ. The CDR3 spans 14 residues. V was shortened by 1 base and J by 5 bases, with 11 bases between the two germline ends. The CDR3 DNA reads TGTGCCAGCAGCTTAGTGGACCGCGGTTATGGCTACACCTTC. Its translation is CASSLVDRGYGYTF.

The chain joins TRBV29-1 to TRBJ2-7; 7 bases agree with TRBD1. Per the germline V gene, CDR1 is SQVTM and CDR2 is ANQGSEA. V shed 7 bases and J 0 bases; nucleotides not matched to a gene: 9. The CDR3 has 14 residues. The CDR3, as DNA: TGCAGCGCCACAGGGGCGAGCTCCTCCTACGAGCAGTACTTC. Its protein is CSATGASSSYEQYF.